This T cell receptor beta chain appears in the sequencing data of a study of OX40 agonist ivuxolimab in advanced cancers. This CDR3 spans 16 amino acids. Germline loops: CDR1 MNHEY, CDR2 SMNVEV (reference sequence). Trimming removed 3 bases from V and 4 bases from J; junction bases left unmatched: 9. The table came from immunoSEQ multiplex PCR; TCRdb's copy has only in-frame clones and leaves some out. Of tens of thousands of clones listed, 88% are singletons. The sample in question was CD4+ or CD8+ T cells sorted from blood, obtained in a trial of the OX40 agonist ivuxolimab. This TCR was recovered from an adult with an advanced solid tumor such as melanoma, head and neck, liver or kidney cancer. The V and J genes are TRBV27 and TRBJ2-3; TRBD2 matches 8 bases. The CDR3 coding sequence is TGTGCCAGCAGTTTTGGTCGGGGGGGCAGGTCAGATACGCAGTATTTT. Protein sequence: CASSFGRGGRSDTQYF.